The following is a T cell receptor (beta chain) sequence with its context. The CDR3 sequence is 12 residues long. Germline CDR1 reads SGHRS; CDR2 reads YFSETQ. The V end lost 1 base, the J end lost 4 bases, and 6 bases lay between the germline ends. These data belong to a study of blood T cell repertoires in COVID-19. Study in general: Italy, Spain and the United States were the sources of the convalescent and acute COVID-19 samples. The cDNA or gDNA used as material had been derived from T cells, B-cell-depleted T cells, or PBMCs.

Authors' methods: Estimation of nucleated cell counts was performed using reference gene primer amplification. TCRdb keeps only in-frame clones here, not all; method: immunoSEQ multiplex PCR. The V and J calls and clone size are taken from that table; D and trimming were inferred from the DNA. This table holds roughly 24,000 clones, roughly 91% found once. Sequencing was performed on peripheral blood. This receptor was obtained from a man aged 70-80 years with COVID-19, enrolled during active disease. V and J are TRBV5-1 and TRBJ2-7, with no clear D. The CDR3 bases are TGCGCCAGCAGCTTGACAGCTTACGAGCAGTACTTC. Amino acid sequence: CASSLTAYEQYF.